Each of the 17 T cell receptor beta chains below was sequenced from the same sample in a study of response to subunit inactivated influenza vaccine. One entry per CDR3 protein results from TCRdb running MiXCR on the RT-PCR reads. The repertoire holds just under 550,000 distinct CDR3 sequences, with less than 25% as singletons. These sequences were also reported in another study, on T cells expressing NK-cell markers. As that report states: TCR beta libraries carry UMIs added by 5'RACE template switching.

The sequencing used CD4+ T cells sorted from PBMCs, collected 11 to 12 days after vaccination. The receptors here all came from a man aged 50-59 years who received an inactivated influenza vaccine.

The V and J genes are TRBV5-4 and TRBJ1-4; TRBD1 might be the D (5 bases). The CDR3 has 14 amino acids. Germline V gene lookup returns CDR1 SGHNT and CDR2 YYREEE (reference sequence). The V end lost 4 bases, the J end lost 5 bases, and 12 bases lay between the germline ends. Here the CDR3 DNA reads TGTGCCAGCAGCGGGGACGGGAGGAATGAAAAACTGTTTTTT. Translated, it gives CASSGDGRNEKLFF.

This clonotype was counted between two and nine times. CDR3 sequence reads: CSARDRGLAADTQYF. The CDR3 DNA reads as TGCAGTGCTAGAGATCGGGGACTAGCGGCAGATACGCAGTATTTT. The chain links TRBV20-1 to TRBJ2-3; 11 bases agree with TRBD2. CDR1 and CDR2 from the germline V gene are DFQATT and SNEGSKA (reference sequence). The CDR3 length is 15 residues. V lost 0 bases, J lost 4 bases, and 3 bases stayed unmatched.

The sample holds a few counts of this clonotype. In nucleotides, the CDR3 is TGTGCCAGCAGTGGAGGGACTAGCGGGGGGGCCGGCACAGATACGCAGTATTTT. This encodes CASSGGTSGGAGTDTQYF. The gene calls are TRBV12-3 or TRBV12-4 and TRBJ2-3; 16 positions match TRBD2. Unmatched junction bases numbered 6, after V lost 5 bases and J lost 1 base. This CDR3 region has 18 residues.

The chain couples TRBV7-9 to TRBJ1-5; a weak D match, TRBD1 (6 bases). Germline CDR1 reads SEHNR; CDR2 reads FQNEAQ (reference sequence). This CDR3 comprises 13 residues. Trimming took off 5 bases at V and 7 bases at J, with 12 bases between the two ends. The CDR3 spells CASSQQGSQPQHF. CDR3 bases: TGTGCCAGCAGCCAGCAGGGGTCCCAGCCCCAGCATTTT.

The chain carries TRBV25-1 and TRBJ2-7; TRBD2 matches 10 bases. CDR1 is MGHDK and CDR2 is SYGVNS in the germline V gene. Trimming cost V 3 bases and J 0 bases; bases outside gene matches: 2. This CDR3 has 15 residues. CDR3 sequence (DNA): TGTGCCAGCAGTGACCCTAGCGGGAGCTCCTACGAGCAGTACTTC. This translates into CASSDPSGSSYEQYF.

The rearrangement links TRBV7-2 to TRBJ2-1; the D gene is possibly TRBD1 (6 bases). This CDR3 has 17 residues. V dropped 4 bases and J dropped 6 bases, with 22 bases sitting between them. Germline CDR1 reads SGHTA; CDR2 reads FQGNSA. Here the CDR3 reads CASSSPTGQGQGNEQFF. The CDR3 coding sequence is TGTGCCAGCAGCTCACCGACGGGGCAGGGGCAGGGCAATGAGCAGTTCTTC. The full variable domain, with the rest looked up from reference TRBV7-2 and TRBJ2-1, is GAGVSQSPSNKVTEKGKDVELRCDPISGHTALYWYRQSLGQGLEFLIYFQGNSAPDKSGLPSDRFSAERTGGSVSTLTIQRTQQEDSAVYLCASSSPTGQGQGNEQFFGPGTRLTVL.

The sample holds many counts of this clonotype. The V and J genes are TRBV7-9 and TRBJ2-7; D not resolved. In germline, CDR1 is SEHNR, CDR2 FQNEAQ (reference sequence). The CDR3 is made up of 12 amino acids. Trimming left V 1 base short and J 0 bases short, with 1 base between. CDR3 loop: CASSLGSYEQYF. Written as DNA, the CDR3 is TGTGCCAGCAGCTTAGGCTCCTACGAGCAGTACTTC.

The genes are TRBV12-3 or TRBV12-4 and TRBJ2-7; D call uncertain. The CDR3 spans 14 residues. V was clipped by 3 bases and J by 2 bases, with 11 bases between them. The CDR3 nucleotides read TGTGCCAGCAGTTTTACCCCCAGAGCCTACGAGCAGTACTTC. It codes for CASSFTPRAYEQYF.

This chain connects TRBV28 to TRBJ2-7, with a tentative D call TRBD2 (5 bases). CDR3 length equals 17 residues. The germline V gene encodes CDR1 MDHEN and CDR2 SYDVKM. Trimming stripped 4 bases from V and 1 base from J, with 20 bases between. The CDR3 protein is CASSSAVTTPLSYEQYF. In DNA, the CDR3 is TGTGCCAGCAGTTCGGCCGTGACTACTCCTTTATCCTACGAGCAGTACTTC.

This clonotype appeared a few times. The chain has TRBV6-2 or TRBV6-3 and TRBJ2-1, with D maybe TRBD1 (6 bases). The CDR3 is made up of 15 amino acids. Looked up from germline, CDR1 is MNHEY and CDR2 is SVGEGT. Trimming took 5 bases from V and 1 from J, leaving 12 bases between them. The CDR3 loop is CASSPVRGSYNEQFF. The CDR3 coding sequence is TGTGCCAGCAGTCCCGTGAGGGGGTCCTACAATGAGCAGTTCTTC.

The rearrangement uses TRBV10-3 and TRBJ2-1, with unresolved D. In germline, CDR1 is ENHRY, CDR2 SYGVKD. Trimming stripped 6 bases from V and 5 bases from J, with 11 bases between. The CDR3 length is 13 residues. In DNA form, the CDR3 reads TGTGCCATCAGCCCGGACGGAGACAATGAGCAGTTCTTC. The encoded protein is CAISPDGDNEQFF.

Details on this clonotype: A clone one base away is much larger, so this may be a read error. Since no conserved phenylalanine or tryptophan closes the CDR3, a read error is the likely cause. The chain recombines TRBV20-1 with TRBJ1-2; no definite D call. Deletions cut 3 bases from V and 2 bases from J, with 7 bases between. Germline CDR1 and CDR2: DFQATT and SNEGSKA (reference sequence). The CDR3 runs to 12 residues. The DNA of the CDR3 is TGCAGTGCTAGTTTCGGGAACTATGGCTACACCTTG. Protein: CSASFGNYGYTL.

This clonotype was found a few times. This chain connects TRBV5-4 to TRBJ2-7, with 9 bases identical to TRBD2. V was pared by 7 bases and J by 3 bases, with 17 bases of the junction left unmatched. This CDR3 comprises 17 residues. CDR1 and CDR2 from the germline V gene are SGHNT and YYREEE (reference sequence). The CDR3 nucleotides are TGTGCCAGCGCTCCACCACCCAGCAGCGGGAGGAACTACGAGCAGTACTTC. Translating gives CASAPPPSSGRNYEQYF.

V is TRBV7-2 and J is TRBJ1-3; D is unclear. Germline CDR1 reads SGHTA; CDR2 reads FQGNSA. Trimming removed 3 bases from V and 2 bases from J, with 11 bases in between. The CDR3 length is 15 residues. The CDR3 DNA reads TGTGCCAGCAGCTTGTCCTGGAGCACTGGAAACACCATATATTTT. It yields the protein CASSLSWSTGNTIYF.

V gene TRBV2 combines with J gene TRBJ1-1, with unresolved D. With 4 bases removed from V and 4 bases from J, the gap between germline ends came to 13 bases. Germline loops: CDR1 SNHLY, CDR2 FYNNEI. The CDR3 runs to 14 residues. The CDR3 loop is CASSVDQAVTEAFF. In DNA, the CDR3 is TGTGCCAGCAGTGTGGACCAGGCAGTCACTGAAGCTTTCTTT. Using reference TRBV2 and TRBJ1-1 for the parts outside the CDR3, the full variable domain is EPEVTQTPSHQVTQMGQEVILRCVPISNHLYFYWYRQILGQKVEFLVSFYNNEISEKSEIFDDQFSVERPDGSNFTLKIRSTKLEDSAMYFCASSVDQAVTEAFFGQGTRLTVV.

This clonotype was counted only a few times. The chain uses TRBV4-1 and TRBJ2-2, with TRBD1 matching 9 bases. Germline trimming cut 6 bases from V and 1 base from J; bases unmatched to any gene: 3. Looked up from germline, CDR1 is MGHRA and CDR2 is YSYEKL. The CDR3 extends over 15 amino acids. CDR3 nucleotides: TGCGCCAGCAGGCAGGACAGGGGGAACACCGGGGAGCTGTTTTTT. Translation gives CASRQDRGNTGELFF.

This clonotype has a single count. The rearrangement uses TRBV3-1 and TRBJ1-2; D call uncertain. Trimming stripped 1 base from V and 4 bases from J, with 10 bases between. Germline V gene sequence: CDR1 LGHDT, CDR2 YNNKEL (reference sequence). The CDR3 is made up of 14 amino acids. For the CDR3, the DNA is TGTGCCAGCAGCCAAGGATTAGGGCCCTATGGCTACACCTTC. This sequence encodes CASSQGLGPYGYTF.